These T cell receptor beta chains were read from a single sample in a study of blood T cell repertoires in COVID-19. Method: immunoSEQ multiplex PCR; TCRdb's copy keeps in-frame clones and lacks some. The data hold tens of thousands of clones, with about 85% observed a single time. Sample: peripheral blood. These receptors originate from a woman older than 75 with COVID-19, enrolled during active disease. The CDR3 runs from the conserved cysteine through the conserved F or W. D genes are given only for firm matches. The size field is filled for only some rows; it gives once, few, many or a size class.

V gene	J gene	clone size	D gene	CDR3 protein	CDR3 DNA
TRBV3-1/TRBV3-2	TRBJ1-2	.	.	CASSQPGGGGRHGYTF	TGTGCCAGCAGCCAACCGGGGGGCGGAGGAAGGCATGGCTACACCTTC
TRBV20-1	TRBJ1-2	.	.	CSARDREVICF	TGCAGTGCTAGAGATCGGGAAGTGATTTGCTTC
TRBV3-1/TRBV3-2	TRBJ2-7	.	.	CASSQDSSGYGYEQYF	TGTGCCAGCAGCCAAGATTCTTCGGGGTATGGGTACGAGCAGTACTTC
TRBV7-9	TRBJ2-3	.	TRBD2	CASRPGLAGGPADTQYF	TGTGCCAGCAGACCAGGACTAGCGGGAGGGCCGGCAGATACGCAGTATTTT
TRBV2	TRBJ2-7	.	TRBD2	CASKREGAYEQYF	TGTGCCAGCAAGCGGGAGGGAGCCTACGAGCAGTACTTC
TRBV2	TRBJ1-3	.	.	CASKAREGSGNTIYF	TGTGCCAGCAAGGCCAGGGAAGGTTCTGGAAACACCATATATTTT
TRBV28	TRBJ2-7	.	TRBD1	CASRNPGQNYEQYF	TGTGCCAGCAGAAATCCGGGACAGAACTACGAGCAGTACTTC
TRBV5-5	TRBJ2-7	.	TRBD1	CASSRQGADYEQYF	TGTGCCAGCAGCCGCCAGGGGGCGGACTACGAGCAGTACTTC
TRBV30	TRBJ1-4	.	TRBD1	CAWSTGTGGSSEKLFF	TGTGCCTGGAGTACGGGGACAGGGGGATCCTCTGAAAAACTGTTTTTT
TRBV6-5	TRBJ2-2	.	TRBD1	CASSPRQGLGELFF	TGTGCCAGCAGTCCTCGACAGGGTCTCGGGGAGCTGTTTTTT
TRBV28	TRBJ1-2	.	.	CASSFRGLPYGYTF	TGTGCCAGCAGTTTCAGGGGTCTCCCCTATGGCTACACCTTC
TRBV11-3	TRBJ2-3	.	TRBD2	CASSATSGSSPDTQYF	TGTGCCAGCAGCGCGACTAGCGGGAGTTCCCCAGATACGCAGTATTTT
TRBV6-5	TRBJ2-5	.	TRBD2	CASSYMTSGGETQYF	TGTGCCAGCAGTTACATGACTAGCGGGGGGGAGACCCAGTACTTC
TRBV4-3	TRBJ2-7	.	.	CASSQDVASYEQYF	TGCGCCAGCAGCCAAGATGTGGCCTCCTACGAGCAGTACTTC
TRBV12-5	TRBJ2-3	.	.	CASGLTDTQYF	TGTGCTAGTGGCCTGACAGATACGCAGTATTTT
TRBV24-1	TRBJ2-1	.	.	CATSGSNEQFF	TGTGCCACCAGTGGCAGCAATGAGCAGTTCTTC
TRBV7-3	TRBJ2-1	.	.	CASSLLASSYNEQFF	TGTGCCAGCAGCTTATTGGCTAGCTCCTACAATGAGCAGTTCTTC
TRBV20-1	TRBJ2-1	.	TRBD2	CSASAGGRNEQFF	TGCAGTGCTAGTGCGGGAGGGAGGAATGAGCAGTTCTTC
TRBV2	TRBJ1-1	few	.	CASTTGTGHGRAFF	TGTGCCAGCACCACAGGGACGGGCCATGGGCGAGCTTTCTTT
TRBV14	TRBJ1-2	.	.	CASSQAWGGLGYTF	TGTGCCAGCAGCCAAGCATGGGGAGGGCTTGGCTACACCTTC
TRBV5-1	TRBJ2-1	few	TRBD2	CASTASAGNNEQFF	TGCGCCAGCACGGCATCAGCGGGGAACAATGAGCAGTTCTTC
TRBV6-5	TRBJ1-1	.	.	CASSYPGNTEAFF	TGTGCCAGCAGTTACCCGGGGAACACTGAAGCTTTCTTT
TRBV7-3	TRBJ2-1	.	TRBD2	CASSITSGGSYNEQFF	TGTGCCAGCAGCATTACTAGCGGAGGCTCCTACAATGAGCAGTTCTTC
TRBV18	TRBJ2-2	.	TRBD2	CASSPTGGPLTGELFF	TGTGCCAGCTCCCCTACGGGGGGGCCATTGACCGGGGAGCTGTTTTTT
TRBV30	TRBJ2-7	.	TRBD1	CAWSALPGQGAYEQYF	TGTGCCTGGAGCGCCCTCCCGGGACAGGGGGCCTACGAGCAGTACTTC
TRBV27	TRBJ1-4	.	.	CASSLWGGNEKLFF	TGTGCCAGCAGTTTATGGGGGGGGAATGAAAAACTGTTTTTT
TRBV5-5	TRBJ2-5	.	.	CASSLALRGKETQYF	TGTGCCAGCAGCTTGGCGCTCAGGGGTAAAGAGACCCAGTACTTC
TRBV19	TRBJ1-5	once	.	CASSKPAGGAHQPQHF	TGTGCCAGTAGTAAACCCGCGGGGGGGGCCCATCAGCCCCAGCATTTT
TRBV7-2	TRBJ1-1	.	TRBD1	CASSRGTANTEAFF	TGTGCCAGCAGCAGGGGGACAGCCAACACTGAAGCTTTCTTT
TRBV18	TRBJ1-2	.	.	CASSLQGVDGYTF	TGTGCCAGCTCGCTACAGGGCGTGGATGGCTACACCTTC
TRBV7-2	TRBJ1-5	.	.	CASSLAAGANQPQHF	TGTGCCAGCAGCTTAGCGGCAGGGGCGAATCAGCCCCAGCATTTT
TRBV6-1	TRBJ2-2	.	.	CASSSRTAGELFF	TGTGCCAGCAGTTCCAGGACAGCCGGGGAGCTGTTTTTT
TRBV5-1	TRBJ2-1	few	TRBD2	CASSLGLAGGMGQFF	TGCGCCAGCAGCCTAGGACTAGCGGGAGGAATGGGGCAGTTCTTC
TRBV13	TRBJ2-3	.	TRBD2	CASSSGLAGGNTQYF	TGTGCCAGCAGCTCGGGACTAGCGGGAGGAAATACGCAGTATTTT
TRBV11-3	TRBJ2-1	.	TRBD2	CASSDGTSGGGGVQFF	TGTGCCAGCAGCGACGGGACTAGCGGGGGAGGTGGTGTGCAGTTCTTC
TRBV21-1	TRBJ1-2	.	.	CASSAWRPGYTF	TGTGCCAGCAGCGCTTGGAGGCCCGGCTACACCTTC
TRBV3-1/TRBV3-2	TRBJ2-1	once	TRBD2	CASRTSGSLAEQFF	TGTGCCAGCAGAACAAGCGGGAGTTTAGCTGAGCAGTTCTTC
TRBV5-1	TRBJ1-1	.	TRBD1	CASSLYQGEKTEAFF	TGCGCCAGCAGCTTGTATCAGGGGGAGAAAACTGAAGCTTTCTTT
TRBV2	TRBJ2-2	.	.	CASSESGFAGELFF	TGTGCCAGCAGTGAATCAGGGTTCGCCGGGGAGCTGTTTTTT
TRBV9	TRBJ2-7	.	TRBD1	CASSPGQGRYEQYF	TGTGCCAGCAGCCCGGGACAGGGTAGATACGAGCAGTACTTC
TRBV15	TRBJ2-7	.	.	CATSSAGGAGEQYF	TGTGCCACCAGCAGTGCCGGAGGGGCTGGGGAGCAGTACTTC
TRBV10-2	TRBJ2-7	few	TRBD2	CASSEGLAYGYEQYF	TGCGCCAGCAGTGAAGGACTAGCATACGGTTACGAGCAGTACTTC
TRBV5-8	TRBJ2-1	.	TRBD2	CASSLATLAGVSNEQFF	TGTGCCAGCAGCTTGGCCACACTAGCGGGAGTCAGTAATGAGCAGTTCTTC
TRBV30	TRBJ2-5	.	TRBD1	CAWNLGQGGAETQYF	TGTGCCTGGAACTTGGGACAGGGGGGGGCAGAGACCCAGTACTTC
TRBV7-3	TRBJ2-5	once	TRBD1	CASSPGTGDRQETQYF	TGTGCCAGCAGCCCGGGGACAGGGGACCGCCAAGAGACCCAGTACTTC
TRBV18	TRBJ2-1	.	TRBD1	CASSQKTGPNEQFF	TGTGCCAGCTCACAAAAGACAGGGCCCAATGAGCAGTTCTTC
TRBV5-1	TRBJ2-3	.	TRBD2	CASSSLAQRADTQYF	TGCGCCAGCAGCTCACTAGCGCAGAGGGCAGATACGCAGTATTTT
TRBV18	TRBJ2-1	.	TRBD2	CASSPERGRNEQFF	TGTGCCAGCTCACCCGAGCGGGGGCGGAATGAGCAGTTCTTC
TRBV5-1	TRBJ2-3	.	.	CASSLSGGVFTDTQYF	TGCGCCAGCAGTCTCTCCGGCGGTGTTTTCACAGATACGCAGTATTTT
TRBV7-9	TRBJ1-4	once	TRBD1	CASSLDVRGAEKLFF	TGTGCCAGCAGCTTAGATGTCAGGGGGGCGGAAAAACTGTTTTTT
TRBV5-4	TRBJ2-7	.	TRBD2	CASSLGIAGGPPYEQYF	TGTGCCAGCAGCTTGGGGATAGCGGGAGGGCCCCCCTACGAGCAGTACTTC